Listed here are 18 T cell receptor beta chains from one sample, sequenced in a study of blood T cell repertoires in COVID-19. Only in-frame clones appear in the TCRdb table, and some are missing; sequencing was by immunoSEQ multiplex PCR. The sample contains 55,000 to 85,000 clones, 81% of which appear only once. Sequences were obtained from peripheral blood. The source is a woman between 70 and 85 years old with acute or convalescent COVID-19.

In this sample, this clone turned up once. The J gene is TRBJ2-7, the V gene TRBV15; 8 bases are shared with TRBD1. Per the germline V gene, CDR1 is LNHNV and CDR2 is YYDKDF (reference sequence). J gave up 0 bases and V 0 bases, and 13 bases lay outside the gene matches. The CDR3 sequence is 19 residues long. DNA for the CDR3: TGTGCCACCAGCAGAGATAGCCTTCCGACAGGGGTCCCCTCCTACGAGCAGTACTTC. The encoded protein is CATSRDSLPTGVPSYEQYF.

CDR3 DNA: TGTGCCAGCAGCCTAAAAAGGGGACAAACCACCTCTACTAGCACAGATACGCAGTATTTT. It codes for CASSLKRGQTTSTSTDTQYF. The chain is built from TRBV6-6 and TRBJ2-3, with D possibly matching TRBD1 (6 bases). Germline V gene sequence: CDR1 MNHNY, CDR2 SVGAGI (reference sequence). V lost 6 bases and J 0 bases, leaving 28 bases between the germline ends. The CDR3 consists of 20 residues.

CDR3 loop: CASSRGSSYNEQFF. As DNA, the CDR3 is TGTGCCAGCAGCAGGGGTAGCTCCTACAATGAGCAGTTCTTC. This chain joins TRBV2 and TRBJ2-1, with a possible D match to TRBD1 (6 bases). Between the trimmed V and J ends, which lost 6 bases and 0 bases, there was a span of 9 bases. The CDR3 contains 14 residues. Germline V gene data show CDR1 as SNHLY and CDR2 as FYNNEI.

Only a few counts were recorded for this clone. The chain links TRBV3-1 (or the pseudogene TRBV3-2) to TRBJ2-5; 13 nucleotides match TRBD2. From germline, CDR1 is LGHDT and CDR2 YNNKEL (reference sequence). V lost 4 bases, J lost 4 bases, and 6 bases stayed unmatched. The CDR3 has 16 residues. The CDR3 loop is CASSPGTSGKAETQYF. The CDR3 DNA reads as TGTGCCAGCAGCCCAGGGACTAGCGGGAAGGCAGAGACCCAGTACTTC.

The chain's CDR3 is CSVDGTENTGELFF. CDR3 DNA: TGCAGCGTTGATGGGACAGAGAACACCGGGGAGCTGTTTTTT. The chain has TRBV29-1 and TRBJ2-2; 7 bases agree with TRBD1. Germline lookup yields CDR1 SQVTM and CDR2 ANQGSEA. V lost 3 bases to trimming and J lost 1 base; unmatched junction nucleotides: 2. The CDR3 loop spans 14 amino acids.

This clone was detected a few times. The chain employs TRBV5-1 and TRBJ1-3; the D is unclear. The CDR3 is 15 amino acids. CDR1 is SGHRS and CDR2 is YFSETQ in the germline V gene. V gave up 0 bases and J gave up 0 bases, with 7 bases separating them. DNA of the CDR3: TGCGCCAGCAGCTTGGCTCCCCGCTCTGGAAACACCATATATTTT. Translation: CASSLAPRSGNTIYF.

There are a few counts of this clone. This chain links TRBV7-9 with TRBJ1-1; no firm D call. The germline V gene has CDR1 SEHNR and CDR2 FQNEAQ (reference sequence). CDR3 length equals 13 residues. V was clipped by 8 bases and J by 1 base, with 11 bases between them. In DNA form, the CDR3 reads TGTGCCAGCCGGATTAACAGGAACACTGAAGCTTTCTTT. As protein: CASRINRNTEAFF.

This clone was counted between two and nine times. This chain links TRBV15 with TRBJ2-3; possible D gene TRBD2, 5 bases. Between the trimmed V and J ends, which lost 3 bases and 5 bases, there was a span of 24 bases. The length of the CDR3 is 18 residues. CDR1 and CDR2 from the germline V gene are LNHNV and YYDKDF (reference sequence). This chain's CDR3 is CATSRMALGLPSGDTQYF. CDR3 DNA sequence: TGTGCCACCAGCAGGATGGCGCTAGGACTTCCCAGCGGAGATACGCAGTATTTT.

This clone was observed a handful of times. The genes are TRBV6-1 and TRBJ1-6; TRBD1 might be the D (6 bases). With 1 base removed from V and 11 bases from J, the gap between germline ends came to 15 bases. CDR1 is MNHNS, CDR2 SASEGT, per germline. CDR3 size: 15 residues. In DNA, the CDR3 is TGTGCCAGCAGTGAAGACAGGGCCTTTAGGACACCCCTCCACTTT. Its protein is CASSEDRAFRTPLHF.

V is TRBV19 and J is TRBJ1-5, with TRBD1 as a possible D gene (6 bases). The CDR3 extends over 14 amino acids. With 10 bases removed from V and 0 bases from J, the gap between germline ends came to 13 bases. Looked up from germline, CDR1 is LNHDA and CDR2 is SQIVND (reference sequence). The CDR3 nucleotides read TGTGCCACCGCGGACAGACCTAGCAATCAGCCCCAGCATTTT. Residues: CATADRPSNQPQHF.

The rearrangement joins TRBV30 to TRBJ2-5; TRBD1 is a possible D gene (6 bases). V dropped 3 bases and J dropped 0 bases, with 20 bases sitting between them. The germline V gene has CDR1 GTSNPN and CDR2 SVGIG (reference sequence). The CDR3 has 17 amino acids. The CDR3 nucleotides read TGTGCCTGGAGGAGGAGACAGGTCGACGAGTACCAAGAGACCCAGTACTTC. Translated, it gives CAWRRRQVDEYQETQYF.

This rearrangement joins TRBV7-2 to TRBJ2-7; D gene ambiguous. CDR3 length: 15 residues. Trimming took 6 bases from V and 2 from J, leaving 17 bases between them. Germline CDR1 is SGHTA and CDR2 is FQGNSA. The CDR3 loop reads CASRGLGWVAYEQYF. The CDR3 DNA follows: TGTGCCAGCAGGGGCTTAGGTTGGGTAGCCTACGAGCAGTACTTC. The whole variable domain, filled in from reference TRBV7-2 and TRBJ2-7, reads GAGVSQSPSNKVTEKGKDVELRCDPISGHTALYWYRQSLGQGLEFLIYFQGNSAPDKSGLPSDRFSAERTGGSVSTLTIQRTQQEDSAVYLCASRGLGWVAYEQYFGPGTRLTVT.

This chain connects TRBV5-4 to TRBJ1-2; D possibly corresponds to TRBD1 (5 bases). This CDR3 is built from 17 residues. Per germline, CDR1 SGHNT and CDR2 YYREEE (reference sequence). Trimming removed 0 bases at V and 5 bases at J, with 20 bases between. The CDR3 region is CASSLAGDRGFFYGYTF. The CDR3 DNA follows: TGTGCCAGCAGCTTGGCCGGCGACAGAGGATTTTTTTATGGCTACACCTTC.

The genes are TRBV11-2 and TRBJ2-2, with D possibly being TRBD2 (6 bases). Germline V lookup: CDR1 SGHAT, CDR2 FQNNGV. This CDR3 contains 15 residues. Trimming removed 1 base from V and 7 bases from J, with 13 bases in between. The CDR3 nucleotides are TGTGCCAGCAGCTTAGCGGGAGTTGGTAACGGGGAGCTGTTTTTT. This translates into CASSLAGVGNGELFF.

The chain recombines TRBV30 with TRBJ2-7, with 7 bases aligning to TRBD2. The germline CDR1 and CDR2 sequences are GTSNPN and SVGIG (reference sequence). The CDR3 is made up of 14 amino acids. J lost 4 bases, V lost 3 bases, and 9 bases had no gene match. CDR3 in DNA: TGTGCCTGGAGGTTAAGTAGCGGGCCATACGAGCAGTACTTC. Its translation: CAWRLSSGPYEQYF. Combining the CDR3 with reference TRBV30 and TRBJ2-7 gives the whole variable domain SQTIHQWPATLVQPVGSPLSLECTVEGTSNPNLYWYRQAAGRGLQLLFYSVGIGQISSEVPQNLSASRPQDRQFILSSKKLLLSDSGFYLCAWRLSSGPYEQYFGPGTRLTVT.

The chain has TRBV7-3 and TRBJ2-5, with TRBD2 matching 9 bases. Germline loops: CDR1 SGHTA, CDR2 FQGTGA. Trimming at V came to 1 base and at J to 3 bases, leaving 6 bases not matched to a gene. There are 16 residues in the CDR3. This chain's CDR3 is CASSLNGGRAKETQYF. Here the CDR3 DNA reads TGTGCCAGCAGCTTAAACGGCGGGAGGGCCAAAGAGACCCAGTACTTC.

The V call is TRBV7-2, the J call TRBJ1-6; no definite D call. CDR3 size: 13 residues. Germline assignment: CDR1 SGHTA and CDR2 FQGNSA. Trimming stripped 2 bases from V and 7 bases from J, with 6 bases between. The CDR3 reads CASSLRANSPLHF. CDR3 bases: TGTGCCAGCAGCTTACGAGCCAATTCACCCCTCCACTTT.

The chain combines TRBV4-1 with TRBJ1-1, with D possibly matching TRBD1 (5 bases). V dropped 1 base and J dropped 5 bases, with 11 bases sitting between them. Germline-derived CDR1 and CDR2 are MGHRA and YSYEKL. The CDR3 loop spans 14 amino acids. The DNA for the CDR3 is TGCGCCAGCAGCCAAGTAAGGCGGGGGACTGAAGCTTTCTTT. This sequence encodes CASSQVRRGTEAFF.